The present TCR beta chain was sequenced within a study of T cells in Graves' hyperthyroidism and ophthalmopathy. This clonotype was detected ten times or more. In germline, CDR1 is LNHNV, CDR2 YYDKDF (reference sequence). V shed 4 bases and J shed 3 bases, with 10 bases lying between them. CDR3 length: 14 residues. TCR beta CDR3 region amplification was performed from RNA transcripts. Carried out on the TCR CDR3, a first-round RT-PCR used the HTBI primer set. One entry per CDR3 protein, called by TCRdb with MiXCR from the multiplex PCR reads. The sample contains about 400,000 distinct CDR3 sequences, about 15% of which appear only once. Patients with ophthalmopathy all had a Clinical Activity Score of at least 3, a NOSPECS grade of at least 4 and duration under 3 months.

The source is a woman aged 25-40 years with Graves' ophthalmopathy. The sample comprised blood. V gene TRBV15 combines with J gene TRBJ1-5; a possible D gene is TRBD1 (5 bases). In DNA form, the CDR3 reads TGTGCCACCAGCATCTCAGGGTACAATCAGCCCCAGCATTTT. The encoded protein is CATSISGYNQPQHF.